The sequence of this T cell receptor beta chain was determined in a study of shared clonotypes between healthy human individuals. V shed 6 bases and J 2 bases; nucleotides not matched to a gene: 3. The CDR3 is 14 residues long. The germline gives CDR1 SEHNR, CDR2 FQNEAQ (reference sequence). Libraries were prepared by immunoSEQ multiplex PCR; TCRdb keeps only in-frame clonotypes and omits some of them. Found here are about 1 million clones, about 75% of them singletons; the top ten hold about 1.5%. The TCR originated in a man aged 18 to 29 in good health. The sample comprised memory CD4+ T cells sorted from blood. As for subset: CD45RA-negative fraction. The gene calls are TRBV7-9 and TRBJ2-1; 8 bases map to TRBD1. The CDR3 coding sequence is TGTGCCAGCAGAGGACAGGGTGCCTACAATGAGCAGTTCTTC. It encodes CASRGQGAYNEQFF.